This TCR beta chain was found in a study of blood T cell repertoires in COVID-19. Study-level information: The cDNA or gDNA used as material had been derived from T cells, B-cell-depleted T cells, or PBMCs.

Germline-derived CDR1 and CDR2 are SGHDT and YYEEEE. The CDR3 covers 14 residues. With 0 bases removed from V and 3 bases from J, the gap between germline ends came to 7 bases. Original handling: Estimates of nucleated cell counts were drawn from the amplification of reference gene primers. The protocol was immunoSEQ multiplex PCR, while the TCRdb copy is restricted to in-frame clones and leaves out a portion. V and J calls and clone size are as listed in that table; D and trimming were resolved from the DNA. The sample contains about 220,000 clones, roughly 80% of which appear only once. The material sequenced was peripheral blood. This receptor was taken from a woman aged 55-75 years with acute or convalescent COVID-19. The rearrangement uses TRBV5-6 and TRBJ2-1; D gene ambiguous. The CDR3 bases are TGTGCCAGCAGCTTGGCCACGGGCTACAATGAGCAGTTCTTC. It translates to CASSLATGYNEQFF.